Below, 2 T cell receptor beta chains from the same sample are listed, as sequenced in a study of glioma-infiltrating T cells after dendritic cell vaccination. Using immunoSEQ multiplex PCR, the repertoire was profiled, and TCRdb retains in-frame clones only, with some absent. Here the sample spans some 99,000 clones, about 85% being singletons. Time point described: after dendritic cell vaccination, including at tumor progression/relapse. The specimen comprised blood, sampled after dendritic cell vaccination. These receptors originate from a human donor with glioblastoma.

This clone was observed a handful of times. The chain uses TRBV7-6 and TRBJ2-7, with D possibly matching TRBD1 (6 bases). CDR1 SGHVS and CDR2 FNYEAQ come from the germline V gene. Trimming took 1 base from V and 5 from J, leaving 21 bases between them. The CDR3 is 17 amino acids. This CDR3 is CASSLDDPDSPFHEQYF. In nucleotides, the CDR3 is TGTGCCAGCAGCTTAGACGACCCGGACAGCCCTTTTCACGAGCAGTACTTC. The complete variable domain, with remaining parts taken from reference TRBV7-6 and TRBJ2-7, reads GAGVSQSPRYKVTKRGQDVALRCDPISGHVSLYWYRQALGQGPEFLTYFNYEAQQDKSGLPNDRFSAERPEGSISTLTIQRTEQRDSAMYRCASSLDDPDSPFHEQYFGPGTRLTVT.

This chain links TRBV12-5 with TRBJ2-4; 9 bases match TRBD1. Unmatched junction bases numbered 10, after V lost 6 bases and J lost 7 bases. Germline V lookup: CDR1 LGHNT, CDR2 FRNRAP. This CDR3 has 15 residues. The CDR3, as DNA: TGTGCTAGTGGCCCTCCAACAGGGGGCGTGAACATTCAGTACTTC. This gives the protein CASGPPTGGVNIQYF. Combining the CDR3 with reference TRBV12-5 and TRBJ2-4 gives the whole variable domain DARVTQTPRHKVTEMGQEVTMRCQPILGHNTVFWYRQTMMQGLELLAYFRNRAPLDDSGMPKDRFSAEMPDATLATLKIQPSEPRDSAVYFCASGPPTGGVNIQYFGAGTRLSVL.